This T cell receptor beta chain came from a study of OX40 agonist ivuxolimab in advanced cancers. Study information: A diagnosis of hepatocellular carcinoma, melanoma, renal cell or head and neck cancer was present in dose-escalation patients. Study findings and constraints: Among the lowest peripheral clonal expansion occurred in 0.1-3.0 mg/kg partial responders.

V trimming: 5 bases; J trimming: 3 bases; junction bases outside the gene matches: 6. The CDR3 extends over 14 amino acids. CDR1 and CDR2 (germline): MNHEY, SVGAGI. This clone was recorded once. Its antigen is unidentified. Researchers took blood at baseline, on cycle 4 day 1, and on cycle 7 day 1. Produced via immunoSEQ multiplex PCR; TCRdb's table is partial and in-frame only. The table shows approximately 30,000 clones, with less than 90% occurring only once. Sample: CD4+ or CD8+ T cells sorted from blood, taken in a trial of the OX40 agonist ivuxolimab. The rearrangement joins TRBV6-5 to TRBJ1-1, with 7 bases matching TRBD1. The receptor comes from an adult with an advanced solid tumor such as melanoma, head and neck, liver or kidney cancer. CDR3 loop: CASSTGQVDTEAFF. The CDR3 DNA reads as TGTGCCAGCAGTACCGGACAGGTAGACACTGAAGCTTTCTTT.